The 24 T cell receptor beta chains below all came from one sample that was sequenced in a study of long-term antiretroviral therapy in people with HIV. Samples were assayed with immunoSEQ v3.0 at survey level. Some clones are missing from TCRdb's copy, which holds only in-frame ones; the method was immunoSEQ multiplex PCR. Here the sample spans over 25,000 clones, 70% to 90% being singletons. The specimen comprised unsorted PBMCs, sampled 1.1 years after starting antiretroviral therapy. The receptors here all came from a man aged 18 to 30 with HIV.

The rearrangement joins TRBV7-2 to TRBJ2-1; a weak D match, TRBD2 (7 bases). This CDR3 has 14 residues. CDR1 is SGHTA, CDR2 FQGNSA, per germline. The V end lost 8 bases, the J end lost 7 bases, and 18 bases lay between the germline ends. CDR3 in amino acids: CASSRGREWNEQFF. As DNA, the CDR3 is TGTGCCAGCTCCCGGGGGCGGGAGTGGAATGAGCAGTTCTTC.

This chain joins TRBV18 and TRBJ1-1; 9 bases line up with TRBD1. The germline V gene has CDR1 KGHSH and CDR2 LQKENI. V trimming: 3 bases; J trimming: 2 bases; junction bases outside the gene matches: 7. The CDR3 runs 16 residues. CDR3 sequence: CASSPRDRESNTEAFF. For the CDR3, the DNA is TGTGCCAGCTCACCCCGGGACAGGGAATCTAACACTGAAGCTTTCTTT.

This clone appeared once. The chain links TRBV18 to TRBJ2-1; no firm D call. The CDR3 has 11 amino acids. The germline V gene has CDR1 KGHSH and CDR2 LQKENI. The V end was cut by 3 bases, the J end by 9 bases, with 6 bases between. CDR3 nucleotides: TGTGCCAGCTCACCGCTCGTTGAGCAGTTCTTC. As protein: CASSPLVEQFF.

This rearrangement joins TRBV7-3 to TRBJ2-3; no clear D gene. Trimming shortened V by 0 bases and J by 8 bases, and 21 bases separated the two germline ends. This CDR3 region has 17 residues. The germline gives CDR1 SGHTA, CDR2 FQGTGA. CDR3 nucleotides: TGTGCCAGCAGCTTAACTCGGGCCGAGTCCGCCGCTGGTACGCAGTATTTT. Its translation is CASSLTRAESAAGTQYF.

The J gene is TRBJ2-3, the V gene TRBV12-5; D is unresolved. V lost 5 bases, J lost 3 bases, and 18 bases lay in between. The CDR3 is made up of 16 amino acids. Per the germline V gene, CDR1 is LGHNT and CDR2 is FRNRAP. The chain's CDR3 is CASGHDGLFKTDTQYF. CDR3 bases: TGTGCTAGTGGTCATGATGGGCTATTCAAAACAGATACGCAGTATTTT.

The chain carries TRBV11-2 and TRBJ1-3, with a tentative D call TRBD1 (5 bases). Looked up from germline, CDR1 is SGHAT and CDR2 is FQNNGV. The CDR3 loop spans 12 amino acids. Trimming removed 5 bases from V and 4 bases from J, with 6 bases in between. As DNA, the CDR3 is TGTGCCAGCAGCCGGACAGGAAACACCATATATTTT. Its translation is CASSRTGNTIYF.

About this clone: The junction shows a germline mismatch at one end, possibly a read error. The rearrangement joins TRBV5-1 to TRBJ2-2; 8 positions agree with TRBD1. Germline CDR1 is SGHRS and CDR2 is YFSETQ. This CDR3 is 16 amino acids long. The CDR3 is CASSLAGTGNTGELFF. The CDR3 nucleotides read TGCGCCAGCAGTTTGGCCGGGACAGGGAACACCGGGGAGCTGTTTTTT.

V is TRBV14 and J is TRBJ2-3; the D is unclear. The germline V and J ends were trimmed by 0 bases and 3 bases, with 10 bases remaining between them. CDR1 is SGHDN, CDR2 FVKESK, per germline. There are 15 residues in the CDR3. This chain's CDR3 is CASSQDADSTDTQYF. CDR3 sequence (DNA): TGTGCCAGCAGCCAAGATGCCGATAGTACAGATACGCAGTATTTT.

This chain uses TRBV28 with TRBJ1-1; tentatively, D is TRBD1 (5 bases). Germline V gene sequence: CDR1 MDHEN, CDR2 SYDVKM. Trimming shortened V by 3 bases and J by 4 bases, and 18 bases separated the two germline ends. The CDR3 runs to 16 residues. CDR3 DNA: TGTGCCAGCAGTTTGTTCCGGGGATCGGGGGTCACTGAAGCTTTCTTT. Translating gives CASSLFRGSGVTEAFF.

This clone has only a few counts. V and J are TRBV4-1 and TRBJ1-6; 8 positions agree with TRBD1. CDR1 MGHRA and CDR2 YSYEKL come from the germline V gene. This CDR3 has 18 residues. V lost 4 bases, J lost 12 bases, and 20 bases stayed unmatched. CDR3 loop: CASSPLISLGQVRGPLHF. CDR3 DNA: TGCGCCAGCAGCCCGTTAATATCCTTGGGACAGGTGAGGGGACCCCTCCACTTT.

The CDR3 region is CASSLGSTSANDNEQFF. CDR3 DNA: TGTGCCAGCAGCTTAGGGTCGACTAGCGCAAATGACAATGAGCAGTTCTTC. J is TRBJ2-1 and V is TRBV7-9, with 8 positions matching TRBD2. This CDR3 is built from 17 residues. Losses at the gene ends were 1 base for V and 5 bases for J; bases not matched to a gene: 10. The V gene's germline CDR1 is SEHNR and CDR2 FQNEAQ (reference sequence). The whole variable domain, filled in from reference TRBV7-9 and TRBJ2-1, reads DTGVSQNPRHKITKRGQNVTFRCDPISEHNRLYWYRQTLGQGPEFLTYFQNEAQLEKSRLLSDRFSAERPKGSFSTLEIQRTEQGDSAMYLCASSLGSTSANDNEQFFGPGTRLTVL.

This chain links TRBV18 with TRBJ2-1; 12 nucleotides align to TRBD2. From germline, CDR1 is KGHSH and CDR2 LQKENI. J lost 3 bases, V lost 6 bases, and 0 bases had no gene match. CDR3 size: 14 residues. The chain's CDR3 is CASSTSGGYNEQFF. CDR3 DNA: TGTGCCAGCTCGACTAGCGGGGGCTACAATGAGCAGTTCTTC. Together with reference TRBV18 and TRBJ2-1, the CDR3 gives the full variable domain: NAGVMQNPRHLVRRRGQEARLRCSPMKGHSHVYWYRQLPEEGLKFMVYLQKENIIDESGMPKERFSAEFPKEGPSILRIQQVVRGDSAAYFCASSTSGGYNEQFFGPGTRLTVL.

The rearrangement joins TRBV7-3 to TRBJ2-7; TRBD1 matches at 12 bases. CDR3 size: 15 residues. V lost 5 bases and J lost 5; bases outside the gene matches: 7. Germline CDR1 is SGHTA and CDR2 is FQGTGA. Here the CDR3 reads CASSLTGTGGDEQYF. Here the CDR3 DNA reads TGTGCCAGCAGCCTCACCGGGACAGGGGGCGACGAGCAGTACTTC.

Worth noting for this clone: Other DNA sequences within the sample encode an identical CDR3. The chain employs TRBV9 and TRBJ2-1, with unresolved D. Germline values: CDR1 SGDLS, CDR2 YYNGEE. The ends were cut back, 0 bases at V and 4 bases at J, with 2 bases in the middle. The CDR3 sequence is 12 residues long. CDR3 DNA: TGTGCCAGCAGCGTAGGATACAATGAGCAGTTCTTC. Its protein is CASSVGYNEQFF.

The V call is TRBV28, the J call TRBJ1-1; TRBD1 is a possible D gene (5 bases). Germline CDR1 MDHEN, CDR2 SYDVKM. The CDR3 runs to 17 residues. Trimming took off 0 bases at V and 1 base at J, with 15 bases between the two ends. In DNA form, the CDR3 reads TGTGCCAGCAGTTTATGGTCACAGGCCAAAAGGAACACTGAAGCTTTCTTT. It yields the protein CASSLWSQAKRNTEAFF.

This chain joins TRBV6-1 and TRBJ2-2; 8 bases map to TRBD2. With 8 bases clipped from V and 3 bases from J, the junction kept 8 bases outside the gene matches. The CDR3 consists of 15 residues. Germline assignment: CDR1 MNHNS and CDR2 SASEGT. The CDR3 DNA is TGTGCCAGCCTTCCTAGCGGGCGATACACCGGGGAGCTGTTTTTT. It is translated as CASLPSGRYTGELFF.

This clone is deemed medium-sized. This rearrangement joins TRBV11-2 to TRBJ2-7; 11 bases align to TRBD1. The CDR3 sequence is 14 residues long. With V trimmed by 6 bases and J by 2 bases, 3 bases remained unmatched. Germline V lookup: CDR1 SGHAT, CDR2 FQNNGV. The CDR3 DNA reads TGTGCCAGCAGGGGGACAGGGGGAACCTACGAGCAGTACTTC. It codes for CASRGTGGTYEQYF.

The chain employs TRBV19 and TRBJ2-7, with D tentatively TRBD1 or TRBD2 (5 bases each). Trimming took 6 bases from V and 1 from J, leaving 22 bases between them. Germline values: CDR1 LNHDA, CDR2 SQIVND (reference sequence). The CDR3 is 17 amino acids. CDR3 loop: CASSFLTGPGASYEQYF. For the CDR3, the DNA is TGTGCCAGTAGCTTTCTAACCGGGCCCGGGGCTTCCTACGAGCAGTACTTC. Using reference TRBV19 and TRBJ2-7 for the parts outside the CDR3, the full variable domain is DGGITQSPKYLFRKEGQNVTLSCEQNLNHDAMYWYRQDPGQGLRLIYYSQIVNDFQKGDIAEGYSVSREKKESFPLTVTSAQKNPTAFYLCASSFLTGPGASYEQYFGPGTRLTVT.

The rearrangement uses TRBV27 and TRBJ2-5, with D maybe TRBD2 (5 bases). Trimming stripped 2 bases from V and 2 bases from J, with 12 bases between. Germline V lookup: CDR1 MNHEY, CDR2 SMNVEV (reference sequence). The length of the CDR3 is 15 residues. The CDR3, as DNA: TGTGCCAGCAGTTTAAGGCCGGGGTCTCAAGAGACCCAGTACTTC. Encoded protein: CASSLRPGSQETQYF.

The gene calls are TRBV11-2 and TRBJ2-7; D gene uncertain. This CDR3 is 12 amino acids long. Germline V CDR1 and CDR2: SGHAT, FQNNGV. Trimming took 6 bases from V and 5 from J, leaving 11 bases between them. The DNA of the CDR3 is TGTGCCAGCAGGACGGGTACCAACGAGCAGTACTTC. Amino acid sequence: CASRTGTNEQYF.

The rearrangement joins TRBV10-2 to TRBJ1-5; a weak D match, TRBD1 (6 bases). This CDR3 comprises 17 residues. Trimming left V 0 bases short and J 0 bases short, with 12 bases between. Germline values: CDR1 WSHSY, CDR2 SAAADI. CDR3 sequence: CASSESPDSFSNQPQHF. The CDR3 DNA follows: TGCGCCAGCAGTGAGTCCCCGGACAGTTTTAGCAATCAGCCCCAGCATTTT.

The chain carries TRBV4-3 and TRBJ2-7; TRBD1 matches 7 bases. The CDR3 sequence is 17 residues long. Germline CDR1 is LGHNA and CDR2 is YSLEER. The V segment lost 0 bases and the J segment 3 bases; nucleotides outside the gene matches: 11. CDR3 sequence reads: CASSQDTPTGYSYEQYF. In DNA, the CDR3 is TGCGCCAGCAGCCAAGATACCCCGACAGGGTACAGCTACGAGCAGTACTTC.

The chain is built from TRBV6-1 and TRBJ2-4; no reliable D call. Germline V gene lookup returns CDR1 MNHNS and CDR2 SASEGT. Trimming cost V 3 bases and J 0 bases, with 12 bases left between them. The CDR3 extends over 16 amino acids. CDR3 bases: TGTGCCAGCAGTGATTGGAGTAGTTTAGCCAAAAACATTCAGTACTTC. Its translation is CASSDWSSLAKNIQYF.

The V gene is TRBV11-2, the J gene TRBJ2-5; TRBD2 might be the D (6 bases). V lost 6 bases and J lost 5, with 19 bases in between. This CDR3 comprises 15 residues. The germline CDR1 and CDR2 sequences are SGHAT and FQNNGV. This CDR3 reads CASRGGSGELETQYF. The CDR3 nucleotides read TGTGCCAGCAGGGGGGGATCGGGGGAGCTTGAGACCCAGTACTTC.